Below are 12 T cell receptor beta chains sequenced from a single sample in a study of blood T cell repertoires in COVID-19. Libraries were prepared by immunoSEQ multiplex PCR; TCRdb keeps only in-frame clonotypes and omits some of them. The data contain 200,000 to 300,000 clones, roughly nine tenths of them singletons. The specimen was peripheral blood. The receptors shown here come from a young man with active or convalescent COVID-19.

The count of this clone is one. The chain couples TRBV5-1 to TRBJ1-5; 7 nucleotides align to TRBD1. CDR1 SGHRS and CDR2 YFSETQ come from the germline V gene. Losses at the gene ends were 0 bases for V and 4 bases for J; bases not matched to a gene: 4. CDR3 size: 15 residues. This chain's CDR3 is CASSLGGTENQPQHF. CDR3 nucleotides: TGCGCCAGCAGCTTGGGAGGGACAGAAAATCAGCCCCAGCATTTT.

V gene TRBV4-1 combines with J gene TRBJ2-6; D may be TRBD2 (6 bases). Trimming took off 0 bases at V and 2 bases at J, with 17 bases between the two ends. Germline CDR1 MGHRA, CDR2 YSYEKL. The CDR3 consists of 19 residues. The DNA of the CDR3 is TGCGCCAGCAGCCAAGATCCTCAATTTGGGGGGACTGGGGCCAACGTCCTGACTTTC. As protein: CASSQDPQFGGTGANVLTF.

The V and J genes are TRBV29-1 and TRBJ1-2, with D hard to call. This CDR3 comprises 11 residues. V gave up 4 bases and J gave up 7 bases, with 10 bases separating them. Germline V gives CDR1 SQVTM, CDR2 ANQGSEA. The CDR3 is CSVAVEGGYTF. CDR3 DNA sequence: TGCAGCGTTGCCGTGGAGGGTGGCTACACCTTC.

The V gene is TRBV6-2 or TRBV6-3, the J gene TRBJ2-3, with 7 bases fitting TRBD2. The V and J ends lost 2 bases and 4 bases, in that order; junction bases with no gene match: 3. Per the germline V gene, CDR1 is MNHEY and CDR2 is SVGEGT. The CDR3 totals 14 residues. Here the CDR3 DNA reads TGTGCCAGCAGTTACCGGACTAGGGCAGATACGCAGTATTTT. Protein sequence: CASSYRTRADTQYF.

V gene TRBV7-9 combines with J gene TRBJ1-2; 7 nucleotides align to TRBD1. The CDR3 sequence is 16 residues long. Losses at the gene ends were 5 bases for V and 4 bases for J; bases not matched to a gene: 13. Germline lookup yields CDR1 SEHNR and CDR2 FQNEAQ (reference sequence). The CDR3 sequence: CASSEQGLGRTYGYTF. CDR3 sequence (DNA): TGTGCCAGCAGCGAACAGGGGCTAGGAAGAACCTATGGCTACACCTTC.

The CDR3 coding sequence is TGCGCCAGCAGCCTACCCCACCCGACAGGGAAGCGCGCAAATAGCTACGAGCAGTACTTC. It specifies CASSLPHPTGKRANSYEQYF. J is TRBJ2-7 and V is TRBV4-3, with 7 bases matching TRBD1. CDR3 length: 20 amino acids. Per germline, CDR1 LGHNA and CDR2 YSLEER. The V segment lost 4 bases and the J segment 3 bases; nucleotides outside the gene matches: 24.

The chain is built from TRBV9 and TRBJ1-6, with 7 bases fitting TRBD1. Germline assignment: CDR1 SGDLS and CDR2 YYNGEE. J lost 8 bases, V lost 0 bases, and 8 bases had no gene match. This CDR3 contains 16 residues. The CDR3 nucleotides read TGTGCCAGCAGCGTAGAGGGCAGGGGGGACGATTCACCCCTCCACTTT. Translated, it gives CASSVEGRGDDSPLHF.

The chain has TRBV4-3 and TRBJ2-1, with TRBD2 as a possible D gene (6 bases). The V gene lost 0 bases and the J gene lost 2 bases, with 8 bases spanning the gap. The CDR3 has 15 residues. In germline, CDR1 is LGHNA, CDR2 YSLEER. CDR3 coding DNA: TGCGCCAGCAGCCAAGACTGGGGGGCCTACAATGAGCAGTTCTTC. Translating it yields CASSQDWGAYNEQFF.

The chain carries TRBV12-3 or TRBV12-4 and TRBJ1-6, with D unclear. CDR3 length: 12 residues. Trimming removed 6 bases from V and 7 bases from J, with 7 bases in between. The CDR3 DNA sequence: TGTGCCAGCAGCGCGCTCAATTCACCCCTCCACTTT. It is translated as CASSALNSPLHF.

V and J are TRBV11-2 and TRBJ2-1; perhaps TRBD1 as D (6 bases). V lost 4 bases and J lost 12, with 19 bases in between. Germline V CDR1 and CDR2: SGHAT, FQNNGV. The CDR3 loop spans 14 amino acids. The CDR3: CASSSGTPRDGQFF. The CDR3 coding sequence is TGTGCCAGCAGCTCCGGGACACCGCGAGATGGGCAGTTCTTC.

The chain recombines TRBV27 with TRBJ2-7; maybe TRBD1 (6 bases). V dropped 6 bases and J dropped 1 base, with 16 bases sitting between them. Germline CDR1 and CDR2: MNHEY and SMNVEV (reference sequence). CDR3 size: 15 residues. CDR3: CASSLKNGQSYEQYF. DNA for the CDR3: TGTGCCAGCAGCTTGAAGAATGGACAGTCCTACGAGCAGTACTTC.

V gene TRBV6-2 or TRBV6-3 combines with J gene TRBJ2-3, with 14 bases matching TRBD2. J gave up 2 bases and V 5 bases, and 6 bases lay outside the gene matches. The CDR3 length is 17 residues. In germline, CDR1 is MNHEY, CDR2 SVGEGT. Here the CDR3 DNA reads TGTGCCAGCAGTGATGGGACTAGCGGGGGCTTCACAGATACGCAGTATTTT. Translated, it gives CASSDGTSGGFTDTQYF.